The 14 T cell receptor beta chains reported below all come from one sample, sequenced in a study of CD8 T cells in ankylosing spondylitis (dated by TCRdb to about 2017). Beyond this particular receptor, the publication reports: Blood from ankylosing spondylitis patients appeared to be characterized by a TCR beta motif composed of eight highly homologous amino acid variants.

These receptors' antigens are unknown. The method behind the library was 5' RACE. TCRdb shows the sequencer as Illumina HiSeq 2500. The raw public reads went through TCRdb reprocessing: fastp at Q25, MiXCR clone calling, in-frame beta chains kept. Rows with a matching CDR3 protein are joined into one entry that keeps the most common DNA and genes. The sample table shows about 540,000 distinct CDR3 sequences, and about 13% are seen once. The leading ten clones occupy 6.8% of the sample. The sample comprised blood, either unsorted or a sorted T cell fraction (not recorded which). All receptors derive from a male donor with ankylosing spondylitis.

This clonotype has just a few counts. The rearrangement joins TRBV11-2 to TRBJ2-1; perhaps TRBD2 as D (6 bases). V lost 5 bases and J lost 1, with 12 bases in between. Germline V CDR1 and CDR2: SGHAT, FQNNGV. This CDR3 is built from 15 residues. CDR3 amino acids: CASSRGWGSYNEQFF. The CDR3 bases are TGTGCCAGCAGCCGGGGGTGGGGTTCCTACAATGAGCAGTTCTTC.

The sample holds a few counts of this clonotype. CDR3 DNA: TGTGCCAGTAGTATGGATGGTGCAGCTACATCACCCACAGATACGCAGTATTTT. Protein: CASSMDGAATSPTDTQYF. The J gene is TRBJ2-3, the V gene TRBV19; D is unclear. Trimming shortened V by 3 bases and J by 2 bases, and 21 bases separated the two germline ends. The length of the CDR3 is 18 residues. The germline V gene encodes CDR1 LNHDA and CDR2 SQIVND (reference sequence).

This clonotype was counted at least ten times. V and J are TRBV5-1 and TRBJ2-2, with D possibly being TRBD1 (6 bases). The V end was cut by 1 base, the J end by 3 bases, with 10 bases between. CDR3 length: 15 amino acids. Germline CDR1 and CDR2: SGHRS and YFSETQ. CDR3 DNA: TGCGCCAGCAGCTTGTGGGGGCAAGACACCGGGGAGCTGTTTTTT. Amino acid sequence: CASSLWGQDTGELFF.

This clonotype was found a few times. The CDR3 here is CASRTSGREDTQYF. CDR3 sequence (DNA): TGTGCCAGCAGGACTAGCGGGAGGGAGGATACGCAGTATTTT. V and J are TRBV3-1 and TRBJ2-3; 14 bases map to TRBD2. V was pared by 6 bases and J by 6 bases, with 2 bases of the junction left unmatched. There are 14 residues in the CDR3. Germline V gene data show CDR1 as LGHDT and CDR2 as YNNKEL (reference sequence).

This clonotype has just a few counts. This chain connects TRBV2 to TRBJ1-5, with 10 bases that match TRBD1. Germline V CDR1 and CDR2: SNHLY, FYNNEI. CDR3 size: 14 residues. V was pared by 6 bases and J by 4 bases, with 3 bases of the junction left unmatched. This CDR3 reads CASRGTGVNQPQHF. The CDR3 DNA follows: TGTGCCAGCAGGGGGACAGGGGTAAATCAGCCCCAGCATTTT.

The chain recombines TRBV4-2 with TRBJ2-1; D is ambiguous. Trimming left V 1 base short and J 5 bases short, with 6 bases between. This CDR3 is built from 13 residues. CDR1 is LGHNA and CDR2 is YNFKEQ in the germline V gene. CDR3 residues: CASSQGLNNEQFF. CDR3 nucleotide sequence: TGTGCCAGCAGCCAAGGTCTTAACAATGAGCAGTTCTTC.

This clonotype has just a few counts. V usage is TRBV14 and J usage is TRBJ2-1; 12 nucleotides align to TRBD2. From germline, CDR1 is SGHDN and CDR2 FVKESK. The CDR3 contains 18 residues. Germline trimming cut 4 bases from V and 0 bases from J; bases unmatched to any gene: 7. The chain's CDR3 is CASSRPRTSGDSYNEQFF. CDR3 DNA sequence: TGTGCCAGCAGCCGACCCCGGACTAGCGGGGACTCCTACAATGAGCAGTTCTTC.

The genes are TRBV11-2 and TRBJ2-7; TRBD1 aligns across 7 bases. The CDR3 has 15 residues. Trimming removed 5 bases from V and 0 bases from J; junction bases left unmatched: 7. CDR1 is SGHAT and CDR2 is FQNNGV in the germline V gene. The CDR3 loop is CASSPTGKSSYEQYV. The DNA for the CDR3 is TGTGCCAGCAGCCCGACAGGGAAAAGCTCCTACGAGCAGTACGTC.

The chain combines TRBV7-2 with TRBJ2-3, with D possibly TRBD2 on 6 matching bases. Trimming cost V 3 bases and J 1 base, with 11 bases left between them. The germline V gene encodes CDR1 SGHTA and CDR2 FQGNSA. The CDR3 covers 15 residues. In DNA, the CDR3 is TGTGCCAGCAGCTTGGTCCCGGGGGGCACAGATACGCAGTATTTT. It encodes CASSLVPGGTDTQYF.

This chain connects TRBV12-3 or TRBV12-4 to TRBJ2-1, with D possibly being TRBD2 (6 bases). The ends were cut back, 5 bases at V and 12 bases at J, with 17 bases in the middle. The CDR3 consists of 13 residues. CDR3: CASSPRDFLRQFF. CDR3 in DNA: TGTGCCAGCAGTCCAAGGGACTTTCTGAGGCAGTTCTTC.

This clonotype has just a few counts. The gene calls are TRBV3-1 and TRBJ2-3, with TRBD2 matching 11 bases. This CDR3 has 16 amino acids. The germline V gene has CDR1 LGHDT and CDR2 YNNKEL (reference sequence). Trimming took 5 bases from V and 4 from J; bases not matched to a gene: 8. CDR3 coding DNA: TGTGCCAGCAGCTTAACTAGCGGGAGCTATTCAGATACGCAGTATTTT. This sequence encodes CASSLTSGSYSDTQYF.

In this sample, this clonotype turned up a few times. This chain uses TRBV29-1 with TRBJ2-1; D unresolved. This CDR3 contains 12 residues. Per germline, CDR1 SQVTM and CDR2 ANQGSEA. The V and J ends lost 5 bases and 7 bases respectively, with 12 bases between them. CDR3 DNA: TGCAGCGTTTCCGGAAGGCAGAATGAGCAGTTCTTC. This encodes CSVSGRQNEQFF.

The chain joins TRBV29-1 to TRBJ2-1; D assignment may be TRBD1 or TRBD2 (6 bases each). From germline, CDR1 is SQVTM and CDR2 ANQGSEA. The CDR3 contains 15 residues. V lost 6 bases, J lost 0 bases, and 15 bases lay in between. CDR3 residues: CSVEGGESSYNEQFF. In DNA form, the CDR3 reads TGCAGCGTCGAGGGGGGAGAAAGCTCCTACAATGAGCAGTTCTTC.

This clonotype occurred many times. CDR3 sequence (DNA): TGTGCCAGCGGGGGGGAGACCCAGTACTTC. Its translation: CASGGETQYF. The V gene is TRBV12-3 or TRBV12-4, the J gene TRBJ2-5; D perhaps matches TRBD2 (6 bases). The CDR3 covers 10 residues. V lost 8 bases and J 5 bases, leaving 6 bases between the germline ends.